This TCR beta chain was captured in a study of shared clonotypes between healthy human individuals. Study summary: The plates for each donor numbered three CD4 naive, three CD4 memory, two CD8 naive and one CD8 memory.

Of note for this clone: The antigen is unknown.

At a deep level, the assay was run. Produced via immunoSEQ multiplex PCR; TCRdb's table is partial and in-frame only. The sample has around 1.1 million clones, approximately 80% seen once. Study findings and constraints: Depth was large, yet rarefaction showed that sorted-subset sequencing was incomplete. Estimated richness values were generally larger in naive subsets than in memory subsets.

Trimming shortened V by 2 bases and J by 5 bases, and 8 bases separated the two germline ends. The CDR3 sequence is 13 residues long. Germline CDR1 MNHEY, CDR2 SMNVEV (reference sequence). The TCR originated in a man younger than 35 in good health. Some clones in this sample may be carry-over from other donors' samples. This chain connects TRBV27 to TRBJ2-3; D is uncertain. Sequenced sample: memory CD4+ T cells from PBMCs. Sample subset: CD45RA-negative fraction. The CDR3 sequence is CASSLRSRDTQYF. For the CDR3, the DNA is TGTGCCAGCAGTTTACGATCTAGAGATACGCAGTATTTT.